This TCR beta chain came from a study of T cell responses to AZD1222 COVID-19 vaccine. Produced via immunoSEQ multiplex PCR; TCRdb's table is partial and in-frame only. The sample lists approximately 150,000 clones; about 86% were seen once. This TCR came from an adult who received the AZD1222 COVID-19 vaccine. The sample here was peripheral blood, taken 28 days after the second AZD1222 dose.

The CDR3 region is CASSELVGLPSSTDTQYF. As DNA, the CDR3 is TGCGCCAGCAGTGAGTTGGTGGGACTACCGTCTAGCACAGATACGCAGTATTTT. The V and J genes are TRBV10-1 and TRBJ2-3; 7 nucleotides match TRBD2. The germline gives CDR1 WNHNN, CDR2 SYGVQD (reference sequence). After removal of 1 base from V and 0 bases from J, the junction contained 10 bases not matched to a gene. This CDR3 comprises 18 residues.